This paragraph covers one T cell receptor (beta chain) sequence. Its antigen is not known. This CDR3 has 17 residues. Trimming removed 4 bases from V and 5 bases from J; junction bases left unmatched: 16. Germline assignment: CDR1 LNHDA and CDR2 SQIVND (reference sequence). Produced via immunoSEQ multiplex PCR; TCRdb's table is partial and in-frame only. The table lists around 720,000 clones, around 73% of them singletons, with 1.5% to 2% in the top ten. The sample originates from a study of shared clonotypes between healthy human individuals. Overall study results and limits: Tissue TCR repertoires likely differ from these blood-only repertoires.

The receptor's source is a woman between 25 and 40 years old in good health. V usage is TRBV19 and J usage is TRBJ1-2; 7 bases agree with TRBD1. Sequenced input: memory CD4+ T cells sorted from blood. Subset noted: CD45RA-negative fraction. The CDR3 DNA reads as TGTGCCAGTAGTAGTTCCGAAACAGGGGCTCAGAGGTATGGCTACACCTTC. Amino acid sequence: CASSSSETGAQRYGYTF.